A selection of T cell receptor beta chains follows, all from one sample in a study of blood T cell repertoires in COVID-19. Assay used: immunoSEQ multiplex PCR; TCRdb lists only in-frame clones, some missing. The repertoire includes some 200,000 clones, 65% to 85% of them detected once, and over 7% sits in the top ten. The sequenced sample was PBMCs or T cells enriched from blood (not recorded which). The receptors stem from a woman aged 40 to 49 with acute COVID-19. Each CDR3 is given without its conserved first and last residue. Rows may omit the clone size; those that give it use once, few, many or a size class.

v_gene	abundance	j_gene	CDR3aa
TRBV5-6	NA	TRBJ2-7	ASSFDRGLNEQY
TRBV7-3	NA	TRBJ2-7	ASSPGQVLSYEQY
TRBV6-6	NA	TRBJ1-1	ASSSPGEGMNTEAF
TRBV19	NA	TRBJ2-1	ASSSHRDAGNEQF
TRBV18	NA	TRBJ1-1	ASSPLPVGGPNTEAF
TRBV28	many	TRBJ1-6	ASSLYLTGTNSPLH
TRBV6-5	few	TRBJ1-6	ASAAENSPLH
TRBV29-1	NA	TRBJ1-1	SVERGREAF
TRBV6-5	NA	TRBJ1-5	ASSYSHRDQPQH
TRBV7-9	many	TRBJ2-7	ASGSGRAYEQY
TRBV7-3	NA	TRBJ1-1	ASSYSRQGGTEAF
TRBV25-1	NA	TRBJ1-3	ASSELRAGNTIY
TRBV7-2	NA	TRBJ2-7	ASGLVRTSGVYEQY
TRBV6-2/TRBV6-3	once	TRBJ2-1	ASSSPEGGSYNEQF
TRBV5-1	few	TRBJ2-5	ASSFRSTGFAQY
TRBV29-1	NA	TRBJ1-1	SASGLLNTEAF
TRBV9	NA	TRBJ1-4	ASSVSPGNEKLF
TRBV5-1	NA	TRBJ2-1	ASSLGQGASGQF
TRBV7-3	NA	TRBJ2-3	ASSILAPDTQY
TRBV29-1	NA	TRBJ2-7	SVGRRKDEQY
TRBV9	NA	TRBJ1-2	ASSLRGSYGYT
TRBV5-1	NA	TRBJ2-1	ASSLGGAHSYNEQF
TRBV19	NA	TRBJ1-6	ASSTGTALSSYNSPLH
TRBV24-1	NA	TRBJ2-1	ATSEGEGYNEQF
TRBV9	once	TRBJ1-2	ASSVRPQAPYGYT
TRBV11-3	few	TRBJ1-1	ASSLSGRNTEAF
TRBV18	NA	TRBJ2-5	ASSRGGETQY
TRBV18	few	TRBJ1-1	ASSLETGNTEAF
TRBV19	once	TRBJ1-1	ASSTPGGKKMNTEAF